A selection of T cell receptor beta chains follows, all from one sample in a study of CDR3 diversity in severe acne. TCRdb reanalysed the PCR reads using MiXCR and keeps one entry per CDR3 protein. Among approximately 79,000 distinct CDR3 sequences listed, around half were seen once. The specimen sequenced was blood. These receptors all come from a male donor in good health, serving as a control. The CDR3 runs from the conserved cysteine through the conserved F or W. Each record gives: V gene, clone size, D gene, J gene, CDR3 protein, CDR3 DNA. A D gene is named only where the DNA matches it firmly. Clone size is shown for a subset of rows, as once, few, many or a class of expanded clone.

TRBV6-6,NA,TRBD1,TRBJ1-2,CASSWTGDGYAF,TGTGCCAGCAGTTGGACAGGGGATGGCTACGCCTTC
TRBV5-6,once,NA,TRBJ2-7,CATFQVPCEQYF,TGTGCCACCTTCCAGGTCCCGTGCGAGCAGTACTTC
TRBV6-5,many,TRBD1,TRBJ1-2,CASSMGRGRDYGYTF,TGTGCCAGCAGTATGGGGAGGGGGCGGGACTATGGCTACACCTTC
TRBV7-7,many,NA,TRBJ2-1,CASSLSYGNEQFF,TGTGCTAGCAGCTTATCTTACGGGAATGAGCAGTTCTTC
TRBV2,NA,NA,TRBJ1-2,CASSEGQGLLF,TGTGCCAGCAGTGAAGGGCAGGGGCTTCTCTTC
TRBV2,few,TRBD1,TRBJ1-1,CAIRGTGQDTEAFF,TGTGCCATCAGGGGGACAGGTCAGGACACTGAAGCTTTCTTT
TRBV27,NA,NA,TRBJ1-1,CASTGTMNTEAFF,TGTGCCAGCACCGGCACGATGAACACTGAAGCTTTCTTT
TRBV5-1,NA,NA,TRBJ2-7,CASRGQNYYEQYF,TGCGCCAGCAGAGGACAGAACTACTACGAGCAGTACTTC
TRBV7-9,NA,NA,TRBJ1-1,CASSTLEAEAFF,TGTGCCAGCAGCACCCTGGAGGCTGAAGCTTTCTTT
TRBV9,once,NA,TRBJ1-1,CASSPTTTGNTEAFF,TGTGCCAGCAGCCCAACCACGACAGGGAACACTGAAGCTTTCTTT
TRBV24-1,few,NA,TRBJ2-5,CASSLHGDQETQYF,TGTGCCAGCAGCTTACACGGGGACCAAGAGACCCAGTACTTC
TRBV28,few,NA,TRBJ2-2,CASSSRPPSSMTGELFF,TGTGCCAGCAGTTCTAGGCCACCTAGTTCTATGACCGGGGAGCTGTTTTTT
TRBV6-6,NA,TRBD1,TRBJ2-3,CASSYGPGTGGADTQYF,TGTGCCAGCAGTTACGGGCCCGGGACAGGGGGCGCAGATACGCAGTATTTT
TRBV3-1,once,TRBD2,TRBJ2-3,CASSQESAGGLTDTQYF,TGTGCCAGCAGCCAAGAGTCAGCGGGGGGCTTGACAGATACGCAGTATTTT
TRBV4-1,NA,TRBD1,TRBJ2-7,CANSHGTGGVYEQYF,TGCGCCAACAGCCACGGGACAGGGGGAGTCTACGAGCAGTACTTC
TRBV14,NA,TRBD2,TRBJ2-5,CASSGLAGPQETQYF,TGTGCCAGCAGCGGACTAGCGGGGCCACAAGAGACCCAGTACTTC
TRBV6-6,once,NA,TRBJ1-6,CAAGGSPLHF,TGTGCCGCCGGGGGTTCACCCCTCCACTTT
TRBV6-5,few,NA,TRBJ1-2,CASRAGSKRGGYTF,TGTGCCAGCAGGGCAGGTTCCAAGAGAGGTGGCTACACCTTC
TRBV7-2,few,NA,TRBJ2-5,CASSRQGGETQYF,TGTGCCAGCAGCCGACAGGGAGGAGAGACCCAGTACTTC
TRBV2,NA,TRBD2,TRBJ2-5,CASIPLAGQETQYF,TGTGCCAGTATACCTCTAGCGGGACAAGAGACCCAGTACTTC
TRBV28,few,NA,TRBJ2-5,CASSSTEGRRETQYF,TGTGCCAGCAGTTCGACAGAGGGGCGGAGAGAGACCCAGTACTTC
TRBV7-9,NA,NA,TRBJ2-7,CASSLGRDSYEQYF,TGTGCCAGCAGCTTGGGAAGAGACTCCTACGAGCAGTACTTC